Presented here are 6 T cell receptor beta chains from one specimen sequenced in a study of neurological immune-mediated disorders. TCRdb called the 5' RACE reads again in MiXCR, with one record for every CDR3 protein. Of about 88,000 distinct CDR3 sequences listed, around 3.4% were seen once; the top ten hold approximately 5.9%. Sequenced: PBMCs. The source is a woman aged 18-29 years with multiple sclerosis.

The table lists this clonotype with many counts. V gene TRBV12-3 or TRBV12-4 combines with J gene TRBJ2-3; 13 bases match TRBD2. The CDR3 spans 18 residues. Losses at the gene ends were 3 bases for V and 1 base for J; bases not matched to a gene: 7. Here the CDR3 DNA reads TGTGCCAGCAGTTTTGGGCCCGGACTAGCGGGGGGCACAGATACGCAGTATTTT. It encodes CASSFGPGLAGGTDTQYF.

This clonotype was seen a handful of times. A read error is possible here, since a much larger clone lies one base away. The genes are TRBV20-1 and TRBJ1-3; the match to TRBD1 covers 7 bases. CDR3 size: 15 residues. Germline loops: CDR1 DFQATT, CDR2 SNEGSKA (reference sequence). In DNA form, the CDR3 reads TGCAGTGCTAGAGAGGGCACAGGGGTAGGAAAAACCATATATTTT. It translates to CSAREGTGVGKTIYF.

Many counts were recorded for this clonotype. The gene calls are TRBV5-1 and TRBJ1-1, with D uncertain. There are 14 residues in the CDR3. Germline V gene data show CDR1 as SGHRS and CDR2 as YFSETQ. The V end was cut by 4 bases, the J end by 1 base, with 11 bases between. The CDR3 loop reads CASSLGLRNTEAFF. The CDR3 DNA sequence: TGCGCCAGCAGCCTCGGACTGAGGAACACTGAAGCTTTCTTT.

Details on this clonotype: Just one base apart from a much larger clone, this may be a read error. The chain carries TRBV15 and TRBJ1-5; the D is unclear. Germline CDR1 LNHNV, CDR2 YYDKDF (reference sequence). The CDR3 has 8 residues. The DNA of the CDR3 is TGTAGCAATAAGCCCCAGCATTTT. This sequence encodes CSNKPQHF. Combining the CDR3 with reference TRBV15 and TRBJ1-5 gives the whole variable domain DAMVIQNPRYQVTQFGKPVTLSCSQTLNHNVMYWYQQKSSQAPKLLFHYYDKDFNNEADTPDNFQSRRPNTSFCFLDIRSPGLGDTAMYLCSNKPQHFGDGTRLSIL.

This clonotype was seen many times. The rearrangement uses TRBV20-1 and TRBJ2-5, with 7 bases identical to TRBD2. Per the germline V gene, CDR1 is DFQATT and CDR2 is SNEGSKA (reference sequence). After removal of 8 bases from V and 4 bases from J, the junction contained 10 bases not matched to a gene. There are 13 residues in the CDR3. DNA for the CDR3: TGCAGTCCCGGCGGGGGTGCAGGAGAGACCCAGTACTTC. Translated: CSPGGGAGETQYF.

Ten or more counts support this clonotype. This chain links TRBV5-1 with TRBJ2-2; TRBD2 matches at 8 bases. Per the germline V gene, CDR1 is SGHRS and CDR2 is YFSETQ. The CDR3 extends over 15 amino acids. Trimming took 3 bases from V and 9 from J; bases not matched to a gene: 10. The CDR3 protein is CASSYPGLGTRELFF. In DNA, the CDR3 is TGCGCCAGCAGCTACCCGGGACTAGGAACGCGGGAGCTGTTTTTT.